These 6 T cell receptor beta chains share one sample of origin, sequenced in a study of blood T cell repertoires in COVID-19. Repertoires were generated with immunoSEQ multiplex PCR, while TCRdb's copy carries only in-frame clones and drops some. The sample includes about 73,000 clones, around four fifths seen only once; the top ten take approximately 5.3%. Specimen: peripheral blood. These receptors were obtained from a man in his fifties with active COVID-19.

The chain joins TRBV7-2 to TRBJ2-5; tentative D call: TRBD2 (7 bases). The germline V gene has CDR1 SGHTA and CDR2 FQGNSA. With 5 bases removed from V and 5 bases from J, the gap between germline ends came to 21 bases. The CDR3 consists of 16 residues. The DNA for the CDR3 is TGTGCCAGCAGCCCCGTCGGACTAGGGGGAAGGGAGACCCAGTACTTC. As protein: CASSPVGLGGRETQYF.

The gene calls are TRBV10-3 and TRBJ2-5, with 7 bases fitting TRBD2. Germline values: CDR1 ENHRY, CDR2 SYGVKD. The CDR3 is made up of 16 amino acids. V dropped 2 bases and J dropped 2; count of bases not matched to a gene: 8. The CDR3 DNA reads as TGTGCCATCAGTGAGATGGGCGGGAGATCTCAAGAGACCCAGTACTTC. This encodes CAISEMGGRSQETQYF.

CDR3 bases: TGTGCCAGCAGTTACCCCGAGCGGGTACTAAGCTCCTACAATGAGCAGTTCTTC. It translates to CASSYPERVLSSYNEQFF. The chain employs TRBV6-2 or TRBV6-3 and TRBJ2-1, with a possible D match to TRBD2 (6 bases). This CDR3 region has 18 residues. Germline values: CDR1 MNHEY, CDR2 SVGEGT. V gave up 2 bases and J gave up 0 bases, with 17 bases separating them.

The chain couples TRBV9 to TRBJ2-3; D is unclear. The CDR3 has 14 amino acids. The V gene's germline CDR1 is SGDLS and CDR2 YYNGEE. V lost 4 bases, J lost 1 base, and 10 bases lay in between. The chain's CDR3 is CASSPGPRTDTQYF. CDR3 DNA: TGTGCCAGCAGCCCTGGGCCCCGCACAGATACGCAGTATTTT.

The chain uses TRBV7-3 and TRBJ2-1; 12 bases line up with TRBD2. The ends lost 1 base at V and 7 bases at J; junction bases unmatched: 5. Per the germline V gene, CDR1 is SGHTA and CDR2 is FQGTGA. The CDR3 covers 16 residues. In nucleotides, the CDR3 is TGTGCCAGCAGCTTAATTGGGCTAGCGGGAGGGAATGAGCAGTTCTTC. Translating it yields CASSLIGLAGGNEQFF.

The rearrangement joins TRBV5-4 to TRBJ2-5, with D possibly being TRBD2 (6 bases). With 4 bases removed from V and 4 bases from J, the gap between germline ends came to 17 bases. The CDR3 length is 15 residues. Germline V gene sequence: CDR1 SGHNT, CDR2 YYREEE (reference sequence). CDR3 nucleotides: TGTGCCAGCAGCCGAAACGGACCCGGGGGAGAGACCCAGTACTTC. Protein product: CASSRNGPGGETQYF.